A single sample is the source of the 20 T cell receptor beta chains below, sequenced in a study of shared clonotypes between healthy human individuals (dated by TCRdb to the early 2020s). The method behind the library was the immunoSEQ multiplex PCR assay. TCRdb took this table from immuneACCESS and kept in-frame rearrangements with V and J called. Such tables lack part of the clones; where checked against another copy, unresolved V genes explain under half of the gap, and the rest is unexplained. This sample is represented by about 480,000 clones; over 60% of them were singletons. The ten largest make up 12% of the sample. Material: PBMCs. Receptor source: a woman in her forties in good health. Some clones in this sample may be carry-over from other donors' samples.

The chain has TRBV7-2 and TRBJ2-7; D is possibly TRBD2 (6 bases). CDR1 and CDR2 (germline): SGHTA, FQGNSA. Trimming removed 1 base from V and 9 bases from J, with 16 bases in between. The CDR3 extends over 14 amino acids. The CDR3 here is CASSLVSGLGGQYF. Here the CDR3 DNA reads TGTGCCAGCAGCTTAGTTTCAGGGTTGGGAGGGCAGTACTTC.

V usage is TRBV5-8 and J usage is TRBJ1-1, with 9 bases that match TRBD1. Germline V lookup: CDR1 SGHTS, CDR2 YDEGEE. The junction had 8 bases not matched to a gene; V was cut back by 2 bases and J by 0 bases. The CDR3 contains 17 residues. The CDR3 loop reads CASSFAQGARMNTEAFF. DNA of the CDR3: TGTGCCAGCAGCTTTGCACAGGGGGCCCGAATGAACACTGAAGCTTTCTTT.

The table lists this clone with a few counts. This chain connects TRBV18 to TRBJ2-2, with no clear D. V was cut by 6 bases and J by 6 bases, with 17 bases left in between. CDR1 is KGHSH and CDR2 is LQKENI in the germline V gene. The CDR3 spans 15 residues. CDR3 loop: CASSLGRLNSGELFF. The CDR3 coding sequence is TGTGCCAGCTCTCTCGGCCGGTTAAACTCCGGGGAGCTGTTTTTT.

The chain carries TRBV7-9 and TRBJ2-5; 7 bases are shared with TRBD1. Germline V gene sequence: CDR1 SEHNR, CDR2 FQNEAQ (reference sequence). Germline trimming cut 0 bases from V and 1 base from J; bases unmatched to any gene: 2. The CDR3 is 15 residues long. The DNA of the CDR3 is TGTGCCAGCAGCTTAGCGGGGACAGTCCAAGAGACCCAGTACTTC. It yields the protein CASSLAGTVQETQYF.

With regard to this clone: Other DNA sequences in this specimen translate into the identical CDR3. The genes are TRBV11-3 and TRBJ1-1, with D possibly being TRBD1 (5 bases). V was pared by 2 bases and J by 1 base, with 8 bases between. CDR1 and CDR2 (germline): SGHNT, YENEEA. The CDR3 sequence is 14 residues long. Here the CDR3 reads CASSLSGGNTEAFF. The CDR3 DNA reads as TGTGCCAGCAGCTTATCTGGGGGGAACACTGAAGCTTTCTTT.

This clone was observed at least ten times. The chain links TRBV30 to TRBJ1-3; D possibly corresponds to TRBD1 (6 bases). The germline gives CDR1 GTSNPN, CDR2 SVGIG (reference sequence). With 2 bases removed from V and 4 bases from J, the gap between germline ends came to 21 bases. CDR3 length equals 17 residues. CDR3 DNA: TGTGCCTGGAGTAGATCCCGGACAGCCCTATCAGGAAACACCATATATTTT. It codes for CAWSRSRTALSGNTIYF.

The chain couples TRBV5-1 to TRBJ1-1; maybe TRBD1 (6 bases). V was trimmed by 4 bases and J by 5 bases, leaving 18 bases between them. Germline lookup yields CDR1 SGHRS and CDR2 YFSETQ. The CDR3 consists of 15 residues. The CDR3 loop reads CASSLTQGVGTEAFF. For the CDR3, the DNA is TGCGCCAGCAGCCTGACACAGGGTGTTGGGACTGAAGCTTTCTTT.

This chain connects TRBV9 to TRBJ2-5, with 8 bases that match TRBD2. CDR3 length equals 15 residues. J lost 1 base, V lost 3 bases, and 5 bases had no gene match. Per germline, CDR1 SGDLS and CDR2 YYNGEE. CDR3 sequence: CASSARGDSQETQYF. DNA of the CDR3: TGTGCCAGCAGCGCGCGGGGGGACTCCCAAGAGACCCAGTACTTC.

The chain carries TRBV19 and TRBJ1-3; D gene uncertain. Germline CDR1 and CDR2: LNHDA and SQIVND (reference sequence). The CDR3 loop spans 15 amino acids. V was clipped by 0 bases and J by 2 bases, with 8 bases between them. CDR3 in DNA: TGTGCCAGTAGTATAGATCGGCATCCTGGAAACACCATATATTTT. The encoded protein is CASSIDRHPGNTIYF.

This sequence joins TRBV6-5 and TRBJ1-5; TRBD1 matches 8 bases. Trimming cost V 5 bases and J 7 bases; bases outside gene matches: 10. Looked up from germline, CDR1 is MNHEY and CDR2 is SVGAGI. CDR3 length: 15 amino acids. In nucleotides, the CDR3 is TGTGCCAGCAGTCTCTTGCAGGGGGCCGGGCAGCCCCAGCATTTT. Translating it yields CASSLLQGAGQPQHF.

As regards this clone: A much larger clone lies one base from this, so it may be a read error. V is TRBV7-9 and J is TRBJ1-1; D not certain. Trimming cost V 2 bases and J 1 base, with 5 bases left between them. The CDR3 has 13 amino acids. Germline CDR1 and CDR2: SEHNR and FQNEAQ (reference sequence). The CDR3 coding sequence is TGTGCCAGCAGCTTAACTCCGAACACTGAAGCTTTCTTT. It yields the protein CASSLTPNTEAFF.

This clone was counted a few times. The CDR3 coding sequence is TGTGCCAGTAACCGGGACAGGGCCACCGGGGAGCTGTTTTTT. It encodes CASNRDRATGELFF. V usage is TRBV19 and J usage is TRBJ2-2; 9 bases map to TRBD1. The ends lost 7 bases at V and 4 bases at J; junction bases unmatched: 4. The CDR3 is 14 residues long. Germline V gene sequence: CDR1 LNHDA, CDR2 SQIVND (reference sequence).

The chain carries TRBV19 and TRBJ1-6; D might be TRBD1 (5 bases). The CDR3 consists of 16 residues. CDR1 and CDR2 from the germline V gene are LNHDA and SQIVND (reference sequence). With 3 bases removed from V and 11 bases from J, the gap between germline ends came to 20 bases. Written as DNA, the CDR3 is TGTGCCAGTAGTATCGGTTCGGGAGACGCGGGGGCACCCCTCCACTTT. Its protein product is CASSIGSGDAGAPLHF.

This clone was seen only once. The chain couples TRBV6-4 to TRBJ2-2; D might be TRBD1 (5 bases). CDR3 size: 14 residues. CDR1 MRHNA and CDR2 SNTAGT come from the germline V gene. V lost 6 bases to trimming and J lost 2 bases, with 10 bases between them. CDR3 protein: CASRRQPNTGELFF. The CDR3, as DNA: TGTGCCAGCAGAAGACAGCCCAACACCGGGGAGCTGTTTTTT.

Concerning this clone: The sample has other DNA sequences that encode this CDR3 too. The chain recombines TRBV30 with TRBJ2-7; 8 bases agree with TRBD1. V shed 5 bases and J 6 bases; nucleotides not matched to a gene: 6. Germline V gene data show CDR1 as GTSNPN and CDR2 as SVGIG (reference sequence). CDR3 size: 12 residues. The CDR3: CAWGQGAGEQYF. In nucleotides, the CDR3 is TGTGCCTGGGGTCAGGGGGCGGGCGAGCAGTACTTC.

The rearrangement joins TRBV6-1 to TRBJ1-2; TRBD1 might be the D (6 bases). The CDR3 length is 18 residues. V lost 0 bases and J lost 3, with 20 bases in between. Germline V lookup: CDR1 MNHNS, CDR2 SASEGT. CDR3 in DNA: TGTGCCAGCAGTGAAGCCCAAATACAGGGTTGGGACTACTATGGCTACACCTTC. Translation: CASSEAQIQGWDYYGYTF.

The V and J genes are TRBV11-1 and TRBJ2-2; D remains unclear. Per the germline V gene, CDR1 is SGHAT and CDR2 is FQDESV (reference sequence). The CDR3 sequence is 15 residues long. V shed 5 bases and J shed 2 bases, with 12 bases lying between them. The CDR3 spells CASSTRHTNTGELFF. In DNA form, the CDR3 reads TGTGCCAGCAGCACCCGACACACCAACACCGGGGAGCTGTTTTTT.

The chain combines TRBV7-2 with TRBJ2-6; no reliable D call. The V gene lost 2 bases and the J gene lost 1 base, with 6 bases spanning the gap. Germline CDR1 is SGHTA and CDR2 is FQGNSA. CDR3 length equals 15 residues. Here the CDR3 DNA reads TGTGCCAGCAGCTTATTTGGGTCTGGGGCCAACGTCCTGACTTTC. Protein product: CASSLFGSGANVLTF.

The chain links TRBV7-3 to TRBJ1-2; perhaps TRBD1 as D (5 bases). V lost 5 bases and J 2 bases, leaving 9 bases between the germline ends. Per germline, CDR1 SGHTA and CDR2 FQGTGA. The CDR3 consists of 13 residues. The CDR3 nucleotides are TGTGCCAGCAGCCTGGACATAAACTATGGCTACACCTTC. Its translation: CASSLDINYGYTF.

The V call is TRBV25-1, the J call TRBJ2-7; TRBD1 aligns across 7 bases. Germline-derived CDR1 and CDR2 are MGHDK and SYGVNS. CDR3 length equals 14 residues. The V segment lost 6 bases and the J segment 1 base; nucleotides outside the gene matches: 6. CDR3 protein: CASSRQGTSYEQYF. For the CDR3, the DNA is TGTGCCAGCAGCCGACAGGGTACGTCCTACGAGCAGTACTTC.